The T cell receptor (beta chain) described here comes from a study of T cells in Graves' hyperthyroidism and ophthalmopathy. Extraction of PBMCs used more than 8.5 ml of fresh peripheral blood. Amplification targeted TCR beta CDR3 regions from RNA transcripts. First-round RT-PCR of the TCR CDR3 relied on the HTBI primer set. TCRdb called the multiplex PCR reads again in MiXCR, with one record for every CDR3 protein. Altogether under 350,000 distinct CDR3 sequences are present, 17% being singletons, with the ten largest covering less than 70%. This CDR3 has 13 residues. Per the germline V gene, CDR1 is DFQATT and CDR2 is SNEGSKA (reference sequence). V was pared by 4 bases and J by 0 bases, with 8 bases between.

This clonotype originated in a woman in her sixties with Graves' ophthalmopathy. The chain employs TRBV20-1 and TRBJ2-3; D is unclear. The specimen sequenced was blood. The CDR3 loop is CSAKPGSTDTQYF. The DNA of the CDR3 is TGCAGTGCTAAGCCCGGGAGCACAGATACGCAGTATTTT.